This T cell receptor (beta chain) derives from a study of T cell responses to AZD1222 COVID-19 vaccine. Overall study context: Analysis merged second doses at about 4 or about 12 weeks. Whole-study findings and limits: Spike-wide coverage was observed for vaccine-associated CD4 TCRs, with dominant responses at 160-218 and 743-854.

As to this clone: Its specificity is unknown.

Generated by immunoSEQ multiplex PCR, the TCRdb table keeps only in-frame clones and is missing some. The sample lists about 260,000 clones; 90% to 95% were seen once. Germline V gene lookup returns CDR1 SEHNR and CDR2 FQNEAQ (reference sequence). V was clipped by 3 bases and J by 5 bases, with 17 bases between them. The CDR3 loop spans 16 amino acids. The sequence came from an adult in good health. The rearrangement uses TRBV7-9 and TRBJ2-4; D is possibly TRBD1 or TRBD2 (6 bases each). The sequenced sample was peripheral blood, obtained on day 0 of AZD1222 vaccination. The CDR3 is CASSLGPGAGENIQYF. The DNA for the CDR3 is TGTGCCAGCAGCTTGGGCCCGGGGGCCGGGGAAAACATTCAGTACTTC.